Following are 8 T cell receptor beta chains from one sample sequenced in a study of cytomegalovirus exposure and HLA in healthy donors. The study ran its PCR with 60 Vbeta and 13 Jbeta primers. Sequenced by immunoSEQ multiplex PCR; TCRdb stores in-frame clones only, minus some. Of 100,000 or so clones detected, around 75% appear once; the ten largest clones hold approximately 1.2%. The sample comprised PBMCs. Every receptor here comes from a man between 40 and 49 years old in good health and CMV-seronegative.

The J gene is TRBJ1-1, the V gene TRBV11-2; perhaps TRBD1 as D (5 bases). CDR1 and CDR2 (germline): SGHAT, FQNNGV. Trimming took 3 bases from V and 5 from J, leaving 10 bases between them. The CDR3 sequence is 13 residues long. CDR3 bases: TGTGCCAGCAGCTTCGATAGGGGAACTGAAGCTTTCTTT. It codes for CASSFDRGTEAFF.

This clone has only a few counts. The rearrangement uses TRBV7-6 and TRBJ1-6; D is unresolved. The CDR3 runs to 14 residues. The germline CDR1 and CDR2 sequences are SGHVS and FNYEAQ. V was clipped by 4 bases and J by 6 bases, with 10 bases between them. The CDR3 DNA sequence: TGTGCCAGCAGCTGGAGGGCTCGTAATTCACCCCTCCACTTT. It is translated as CASSWRARNSPLHF.

The chain employs TRBV6-5 and TRBJ2-7, with D possibly TRBD2 on 6 matching bases. The CDR3 covers 14 residues. Trimming stripped 2 bases from V and 5 bases from J, with 13 bases between. Germline CDR1 MNHEY, CDR2 SVGAGI. The CDR3 here is CASSYTWGDDEQYF. CDR3 sequence (DNA): TGTGCCAGCAGTTACACGTGGGGGGATGACGAGCAGTACTTC.

The J gene is TRBJ1-3, the V gene TRBV5-8; TRBD1 might be the D (6 bases). The germline V gene encodes CDR1 SGHTS and CDR2 YDEGEE. The CDR3 is 14 residues long. Trimming left V 6 bases short and J 3 bases short, with 13 bases between. CDR3 in DNA: TGTGCCAGCACCGATTGGGACATTGGAAACACCATATATTTT. Translated: CASTDWDIGNTIYF.

V usage is TRBV6-6 and J usage is TRBJ1-1, with 7 bases fitting TRBD1. The CDR3 length is 14 residues. The germline gives CDR1 MNHNY, CDR2 SVGAGI (reference sequence). V was pared by 6 bases and J by 0 bases, with 4 bases of the junction left unmatched. As DNA, the CDR3 is TGTGCCAGCAGCTGGGACAGCTTGAACACTGAAGCTTTCTTT. It yields the protein CASSWDSLNTEAFF.

This clone was detected only a few times. V and J are TRBV15 and TRBJ1-6; TRBD1 agrees at 7 bases. CDR3 size: 14 residues. The J segment lost 10 bases and the V segment lost 7 bases, leaving 10 bases of the junction unmatched. CDR1 LNHNV and CDR2 YYDKDF come from the germline V gene (reference sequence). CDR3 residues: CATNRGRGISPLHF. CDR3 coding DNA: TGTGCCACCAACAGGGGCAGGGGGATATCACCCCTCCACTTT.

This chain's CDR3 is CASSYREPPTTYEQYF. The CDR3, as DNA: TGTGCCAGCAGTTACAGGGAACCCCCCACGACCTACGAGCAGTACTTC. The chain has TRBV27 and TRBJ2-7; TRBD1 is a possible D gene (6 bases). The CDR3 has 16 residues. Deletions cut 4 bases from V and 2 bases from J, with 18 bases between. CDR1 MNHEY and CDR2 SMNVEV come from the germline V gene (reference sequence).

The chain uses TRBV30 and TRBJ1-2; TRBD1 is a possible D gene (5 bases). V was shortened by 4 bases and J by 4 bases, with 16 bases between the two germline ends. CDR3 size: 14 residues. Germline assignment: CDR1 GTSNPN and CDR2 SVGIG (reference sequence). The chain's CDR3 is CAWIRLGTLYGYTF. CDR3 nucleotide sequence: TGTGCCTGGATACGGTTGGGGACTCTCTATGGCTACACCTTC.